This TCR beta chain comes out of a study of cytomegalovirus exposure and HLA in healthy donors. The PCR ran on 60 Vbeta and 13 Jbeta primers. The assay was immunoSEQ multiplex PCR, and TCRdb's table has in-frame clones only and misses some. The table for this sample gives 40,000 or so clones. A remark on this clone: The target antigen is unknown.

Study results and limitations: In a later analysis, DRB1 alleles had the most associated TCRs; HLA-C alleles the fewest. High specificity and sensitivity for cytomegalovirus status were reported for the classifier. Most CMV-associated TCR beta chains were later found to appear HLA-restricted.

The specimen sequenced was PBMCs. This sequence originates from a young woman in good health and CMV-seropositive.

CDR3: CASSFSFGIWEYF. CDR3 sequence (DNA): TGTGCCAGCAGTTTCAGTTTCGGGATTTGGGAGTACTTC. This chain joins TRBV28 and TRBJ2-5; perhaps TRBD2 as D (5 bases). In germline, CDR1 is MDHEN, CDR2 SYDVKM. The germline V and J ends were trimmed by 3 bases and 12 bases, with 17 bases remaining between them. CDR3 length: 13 amino acids.